Shown below are 32 T cell receptor beta chains from a single sample sequenced in a study of blood T cells in healthy people across ages. PCR was performed a second time for about 6 to 12 cycles using a sample-barcoded 5' primer and a J-beta primer mix. TCRdb re-called the 5' RACE reads through MiXCR, storing one row per CDR3 protein. There are over 600,000 distinct CDR3 sequences in the sample; more than 55% occur only once, and roughly 24% lies in the top ten. The sequenced sample was blood. The source of these receptors is a man aged 35 to 55 in good health.

The sample holds one count of this clonotype. V gene TRBV5-1 combines with J gene TRBJ1-6; no definite D call. The V and J ends lost 4 bases and 12 bases respectively, with 17 bases between them. There are 14 residues in the CDR3. Per the germline V gene, CDR1 is SGHRS and CDR2 is YFSETQ. The chain's CDR3 is CASSPPGHGKPLHF. The CDR3 DNA reads TGCGCCAGCAGCCCTCCCGGGCACGGGAAACCCCTCCACTTT.

A few counts support this clonotype. CDR3 in DNA: TGTGCCAGCAGCCTCGGACAGGGGGCTTTAGAGACCCAGTACTTC. Protein sequence: CASSLGQGALETQYF. The chain recombines TRBV7-9 with TRBJ2-5, with 11 bases aligning to TRBD1. From germline, CDR1 is SEHNR and CDR2 FQNEAQ (reference sequence). Germline trimming cut 5 bases from V and 4 bases from J; bases unmatched to any gene: 6. The CDR3 spans 15 residues.

The chain combines TRBV20-1 with TRBJ2-1, with D possibly matching TRBD1 (5 bases). Germline CDR1 DFQATT, CDR2 SNEGSKA (reference sequence). This CDR3 spans 10 amino acids. The CDR3 spells CKPAGNEQFF. DNA of the CDR3: TGCAAACCGGCAGGGAATGAGCAGTTCTTC.

This rearrangement joins TRBV6-1 to TRBJ2-3, with 7 bases matching TRBD2. There are 17 residues in the CDR3. Unmatched junction bases numbered 13, after V lost 5 bases and J lost 2 bases. The germline gives CDR1 MNHNS, CDR2 SASEGT. The CDR3 region is CASSRDVQAGPTDTQYF. The DNA for the CDR3 is TGTGCCAGCAGTCGAGATGTACAAGCGGGACCCACAGATACGCAGTATTTT.

This clonotype was seen more than once but under ten times. The J gene is TRBJ2-3, the V gene TRBV7-8, with D possibly matching TRBD2 (7 bases). V lost 3 bases, J lost 3 bases, and 10 bases lay in between. Germline V gene lookup returns CDR1 SGHVS and CDR2 FQNEAQ. This CDR3 has 14 residues. The CDR3 loop is CASSFGGLTDTQYF. CDR3 coding DNA: TGTGCCAGCAGCTTCGGGGGGCTGACAGATACGCAGTATTTT.

This clonotype has only a few counts. The chain employs TRBV5-5 and TRBJ2-7; 9 nucleotides agree with TRBD2. The CDR3 has 17 residues. The ends lost 1 base at V and 0 bases at J; junction bases unmatched: 8. Looked up from germline, CDR1 is SGHKS and CDR2 is YYEKEE (reference sequence). This CDR3 is CASSLRLAGLSSYEQYF. The DNA of the CDR3 is TGTGCCAGCAGCTTGCGTCTAGCGGGATTAAGCTCCTACGAGCAGTACTTC.

This clonotype has just a few counts. CDR3 in amino acids: CASSFVDSYNEQFF. The CDR3 coding sequence is TGTGCCAGCAGCTTCGTTGATTCCTACAATGAGCAGTTCTTC. V gene TRBV7-8 combines with J gene TRBJ2-1, with no clear D. Germline values: CDR1 SGHVS, CDR2 FQNEAQ. V was shortened by 3 bases and J by 1 base, with 7 bases between the two germline ends. The CDR3 is 14 amino acids.

This clonotype was seen a few times. This chain uses TRBV14 with TRBJ2-1; the D gene is possibly TRBD1 (5 bases). Trimming left V 4 bases short and J 5 bases short, with 12 bases between. Germline values: CDR1 SGHDN, CDR2 FVKESK. This CDR3 spans 14 amino acids. The CDR3 DNA is TGTGCCAGCAGCCTTCTGGGCAGGGACAATGAGCAGTTCTTC. This encodes CASSLLGRDNEQFF.

This rearrangement joins TRBV7-2 to TRBJ2-3; D is ambiguous. The V gene lost 3 bases and the J gene lost 1 base, with 20 bases spanning the gap. CDR1 and CDR2 from the germline V gene are SGHTA and FQGNSA. The CDR3 consists of 18 residues. The CDR3 coding sequence is TGTGCCAGCAGCTTTACGAAGAGTCCGAGATGGGGCACAGATACGCAGTATTTT. This encodes CASSFTKSPRWGTDTQYF.

This clonotype was detected only a few times. This sequence joins TRBV9 and TRBJ2-1; 10 bases align to TRBD2. This CDR3 region has 17 residues. The germline CDR1 and CDR2 sequences are SGDLS and YYNGEE. V shed 0 bases and J 8 bases; nucleotides not matched to a gene: 11. CDR3 region: CASSVARIAGGFDEQFF. CDR3 bases: TGTGCCAGCAGCGTAGCGAGAATAGCGGGGGGCTTCGATGAGCAGTTCTTC.

This rearrangement joins TRBV27 to TRBJ2-7; D remains ambiguous. The J call may be mistaken, given a closer DNA end match to TRBJ2-5. This CDR3 has 11 residues. Germline CDR1 and CDR2: MNHEY and SMNVEV (reference sequence). The CDR3 spells CASSFSGTQYF. The CDR3 DNA follows: TGTGCCAGCAGTTTTTCAGGGACCCAGTACTTC.

The gene calls are TRBV12-3 or TRBV12-4 and TRBJ2-6; D call uncertain. This CDR3 comprises 15 residues. Trimming cost V 7 bases and J 0 bases, with 10 bases left between them. CDR3 loop: CASNQLSSGANVLTF. CDR3 DNA sequence: TGTGCCAGCAACCAACTTAGCTCTGGGGCCAACGTCCTGACTTTC.

Note on this clonotype: The junction does not match germline at one end; this may be a read error. The chain joins TRBV20-1 to TRBJ2-3; 9 bases are a match to TRBD2. CDR1 DFQATT and CDR2 SNEGSKA come from the germline V gene (reference sequence). The CDR3 length is 19 residues. As DNA, the CDR3 is TGCAGTGCCAATAGGGCTAGCGGGGTGCCGAGGTTAAGCACAGATACGCGGTATTTT. Translated, it gives CSANRASGVPRLSTDTRYF.

V and J are TRBV29-1 and TRBJ2-3, with 13 bases matching TRBD2. The V gene end was trimmed by 0 bases and the J gene end by 2 bases; junction bases not matched to a gene: 11. This CDR3 is 19 amino acids long. Per the germline V gene, CDR1 is SQVTM and CDR2 is ANQGSEA. The DNA of the CDR3 is TGCAGCGTTGAAGATCCGACTAGCGGGAGGAGTCTTAACACAGATACGCAGTATTTT. Translated, it gives CSVEDPTSGRSLNTDTQYF.

J is TRBJ2-1 and V is TRBV24-1; D is unresolved. CDR1 KGHDR and CDR2 SFDVKD come from the germline V gene. Trimming left V 3 bases short and J 1 base short, with 6 bases between. This CDR3 contains 14 residues. Here the CDR3 reads CATSDGSSYNEQFF. The CDR3 coding sequence is TGTGCCACCAGTGATGGGTCTTCCTACAATGAGCAGTTCTTC.

The rearrangement uses TRBV12-3 or TRBV12-4 and TRBJ2-4, with D perhaps TRBD2 (7 bases). V was shortened by 3 bases and J by 11 bases, with 17 bases between the two germline ends. CDR3 length equals 14 residues. CDR3 in DNA: TGTGCCAGCAGTTTGGGAGGGGGTACAGGGTTTCAGTACTTC. Translated, it gives CASSLGGGTGFQYF.

The rearrangement uses TRBV20-1 and TRBJ2-1, with 9 bases aligning to TRBD2. J gave up 5 bases and V 4 bases, and 9 bases lay outside the gene matches. Germline loops: CDR1 DFQATT, CDR2 SNEGSKA (reference sequence). The CDR3 extends over 15 amino acids. As DNA, the CDR3 is TGCAGTGCTACCCGTAGCGGGAGACACGACAATGAGCAGTTCTTC. It encodes CSATRSGRHDNEQFF.

This clonotype occurred once. The V and J genes are TRBV2 and TRBJ2-5; D might be TRBD2 (6 bases). The CDR3 has 14 residues. V dropped 7 bases and J dropped 2 bases, with 14 bases sitting between them. Germline loops: CDR1 SNHLY, CDR2 FYNNEI. The CDR3 protein is CASKSRAGQETQYF. CDR3 in DNA: TGTGCCAGCAAGAGTAGGGCGGGGCAAGAGACCCAGTACTTC.

This chain links TRBV28 with TRBJ1-5, with TRBD1 as a possible D gene (5 bases). This CDR3 spans 15 amino acids. With 7 bases removed from V and 4 bases from J, the gap between germline ends came to 17 bases. The V gene's germline CDR1 is MDHEN and CDR2 SYDVKM. CDR3 DNA sequence: TGTGCCAGCACCCCACCTAAGGGACCGAATCAGCCCCAGCATTTT. Translation: CASTPPKGPNQPQHF.

For this clonotype: This could be a read error, since a much larger clone is one nucleotide away. CDR3 sequence (DNA): TGTGCCAGCAGCTTACTAGCGGGAGGGCCCTACGAGCAGTGCTTC. Translated: CASSLLAGGPYEQCF. This chain joins TRBV11-2 and TRBJ2-4, with TRBD2 matching over 12 bases. Germline V gene sequence: CDR1 SGHAT, CDR2 FQNNGV. The CDR3 runs to 15 residues.

The V call is TRBV29-1, the J call TRBJ2-3; D is uncertain. Trimming shortened V by 4 bases and J by 3 bases, and 5 bases separated the two germline ends. This CDR3 comprises 11 residues. Germline CDR1 reads SQVTM; CDR2 reads ANQGSEA. CDR3 nucleotides: TGCAGCGTTGTGGGTACAGATACGCAGTATTTT. It specifies CSVVGTDTQYF.

With regard to this clonotype: The junction differs from germline at one of its ends, possibly a read error. The V and J genes are TRBV4-2 and TRBJ1-5, with TRBD1 as a possible D gene (6 bases). Germline V gene lookup returns CDR1 LGHNA and CDR2 YNFKEQ. CDR3 length: 15 amino acids. The CDR3 DNA sequence: TGTACCAGCAGCCAAGAACAGGGTAGCAATCAGCCCCGGCATTTT. Its protein is CTSSQEQGSNQPRHF.

J is TRBJ2-4 and V is TRBV7-9; tentative D call: TRBD1 (7 bases). The V end lost 5 bases, the J end lost 1 base, and 18 bases lay between the germline ends. This CDR3 contains 17 residues. Germline assignment: CDR1 SEHNR and CDR2 FQNEAQ (reference sequence). In nucleotides, the CDR3 is TGTGCCAGCAGCGCCCGGGGAGGCAGGGGGGCCAAAAACATTCAGTACTTC. It is translated as CASSARGGRGAKNIQYF. The variable domain in full, with the rest retrieved from reference TRBV7-9 and TRBJ2-4, is DTGVSQNPRHKITKRGQNVTFRCDPISEHNRLYWYRQTLGQGPEFLTYFQNEAQLEKSRLLSDRFSAERPKGSFSTLEIQRTEQGDSAMYLCASSARGGRGAKNIQYFGAGTRLSVL.

The chain recombines TRBV7-4 with TRBJ2-7, with TRBD1 matching over 8 bases. The CDR3 contains 14 residues. CDR1 is SGHVT and CDR2 is SQSDAQ in the germline V gene. V was pared by 6 bases and J by 5 bases, with 9 bases of the junction left unmatched. CDR3 loop: CASSCGQGVHEQYF. The CDR3, as DNA: TGTGCCAGCAGTTGTGGACAGGGCGTTCACGAGCAGTACTTC.

The chain combines TRBV27 with TRBJ1-2; 7 bases line up with TRBD1. The ends lost 10 bases at V and 7 bases at J; junction bases unmatched: 12. The CDR3 consists of 13 residues. Germline V gene lookup returns CDR1 MNHEY and CDR2 SMNVEV (reference sequence). Written as DNA, the CDR3 is TGTGCCACCTTCGGAACAGGGGCCTCTGGCTACACCTTC. Translating gives CATFGTGASGYTF.

The table lists this clonotype with a count of one. The V gene is TRBV20-1, the J gene TRBJ2-5; 8 bases are shared with TRBD1. With 0 bases clipped from V and 1 base from J, the junction kept 7 bases outside the gene matches. This CDR3 is 16 amino acids long. Germline CDR1 is DFQATT and CDR2 is SNEGSKA (reference sequence). This CDR3 is CSARDWGTGGQETQYF. Here the CDR3 DNA reads TGCAGTGCTAGAGATTGGGGGACAGGAGGCCAAGAGACCCAGTACTTC.

As DNA, the CDR3 is TGTGCCAGCAGTTTAGTTGGGTCCGGGGGAGAGCAGTACTTC. Its protein is CASSLVGSGGEQYF. The rearrangement uses TRBV27 and TRBJ2-7, with D possibly TRBD2 on 6 matching bases. The germline V and J ends were trimmed by 2 bases and 7 bases, with 15 bases remaining between them. Looked up from germline, CDR1 is MNHEY and CDR2 is SMNVEV (reference sequence). The CDR3 has 14 amino acids.

In this sample, this clonotype turned up many times. The J gene is TRBJ2-5, the V gene TRBV5-6; tentatively, D is TRBD1 or TRBD2 (6 bases each). Germline lookup yields CDR1 SGHDT and CDR2 YYEEEE. The CDR3 loop spans 16 amino acids. V dropped 4 bases and J dropped 5 bases, with 21 bases sitting between them. The CDR3, as DNA: TGTGCCAGCAGCATCGAGGGGGGCAGTCCAGAGGAGACCCAGTACTTC. The encoded protein is CASSIEGGSPEETQYF.

The CDR3 DNA follows: TGCGCCAGCAGCTTAGGGAGTACCGCCTACGAGCAGTACTTC. Its protein is CASSLGSTAYEQYF. The V gene is TRBV5-1, the J gene TRBJ2-7; TRBD2 might be the D (5 bases). The germline CDR1 and CDR2 sequences are SGHRS and YFSETQ. The ends were cut back, 2 bases at V and 2 bases at J, with 11 bases in the middle. The CDR3 contains 14 residues.

As concerns this clonotype: Germline is not matched at one junction end, which may reflect a read error. The genes are TRBV18 and TRBJ1-2; 7 nucleotides line up with TRBD1. The CDR3 is 14 residues long. Germline V gene sequence: CDR1 KGHSH, CDR2 LQKENI. This CDR3 is CASSPGQEGYGYTF. CDR3 nucleotide sequence: TGCGCCAGCTCACCAGGACAGGAGGGCTATGGCTACACCTTC.

The CDR3 region is CASSLGIRPEDTQYF. The CDR3 DNA sequence: TGCGCCAGCAGCTTGGGAATCAGACCGGAAGATACGCAGTATTTT. The chain is built from TRBV5-1 and TRBJ2-3; unclear D gene. The CDR3 is 15 amino acids. The germline gives CDR1 SGHRS, CDR2 YFSETQ. Trimming removed 0 bases from V and 5 bases from J, with 13 bases in between.

The rearrangement links TRBV27 to TRBJ1-5; D not resolved. V gave up 4 bases and J gave up 6 bases, with 7 bases separating them. The CDR3 contains 12 residues. Germline CDR1 reads MNHEY; CDR2 reads SMNVEV (reference sequence). CDR3 region: CASSSWPQPQHF. DNA of the CDR3: TGTGCCAGCAGTTCCTGGCCTCAGCCCCAGCATTTT.